Listed below are T cell receptor beta chains from one sample, sequenced in a study. A single record per CDR3 protein comes from TCRdb applying MiXCR to the 5' RACE reads. The sample lists 50,000 to 60,000 distinct CDR3 sequences; 20% to 25% were seen once. The sample taken for sequencing was tumor-infiltrating Tregs sorted from the breast tumor. The receptors derive from a female donor with breast cancer. The CDR3 runs from the conserved cysteine through the conserved F or W. The D gene is left open where the match is weak. The size field is filled for only some rows; it gives once, few, many or a size class.

V	length	size	D	J	CDR3	DNA
TRBV6-1	16	NA	NA	TRBJ1-1	CATVSYRPSGNTEAFF	TGTGCCACCGTATCCTACAGGCCCTCGGGGAACACTGAAGCTTTCTTT
TRBV29-1	12	NA	NA	TRBJ2-7	CSVEYNSYEQYF	TGCAGCGTTGAATACAATTCCTACGAGCAGTACTTC
TRBV3-1	17	NA	NA	TRBJ2-2	CASSLYRARTYTGELFF	TGTGCCAGCAGCCTTTACCGGGCTCGCACATACACCGGGGAGCTGTTTTTT
TRBV4-2	14	many	NA	TRBJ1-1	CASSQGGRSTEAFF	TGTGCCAGCAGCCAAGGAGGTAGGAGCACTGAAGCTTTCTTT
TRBV4-1	15	few	NA	TRBJ1-2	CASSMSGGLTYGYTF	TGCGCCAGCAGCATGTCGGGGGGATTGACCTATGGCTACACCTTC
TRBV6-5	16	many	NA	TRBJ2-1	CASSYALTSSYNEQFF	TGTGCCAGCAGTTACGCGTTGACCAGCTCCTACAATGAGCAGTTCTTC
TRBV3-1	13	few	NA	TRBJ1-5	CASSQGRNQPQHF	TGTGCCAGCAGCCAGGGCCGCAATCAGCCCCAGCATTTT
TRBV30	15	NA	TRBD2	TRBJ2-1	CAWSVKAGVVNEQFF	TGTGCCTGGAGTGTTAAAGCGGGAGTTGTTAATGAGCAGTTCTTC
TRBV7-2	13	many	TRBD1	TRBJ2-1	CASSAQTGNEQFF	TGTGCCAGCAGCGCCCAGACAGGGAATGAGCAGTTCTTC
TRBV19	14	NA	NA	TRBJ1-1	CASSIRPGRTEAFF	TGTGCCAGTAGTATACGGCCTGGAAGGACTGAAGCTTTCTTT
TRBV20-1	16	NA	NA	TRBJ2-1	CSAPRLGSGSDNEQFF	TGCAGTGCTCCCCGTCTTGGCAGCGGGTCCGACAATGAGCAGTTCTTC
TRBV9	15	NA	NA	TRBJ1-4	CASSGGVATNEKLFF	TGTGCCAGCAGCGGAGGAGTTGCAACTAATGAAAAACTGTTTTTT
TRBV6-5	15	few	NA	TRBJ1-6	CASSPLTFFNSPLHF	TGTGCCAGCAGTCCTCTGACCTTTTTTAATTCACCCCTCCACTTT
TRBV5-1	15	few	NA	TRBJ2-2	CASRPGQLNTGELFF	TGCGCCAGCAGACCAGGACAGCTAAACACCGGGGAGCTGTTTTTT
TRBV2	15	NA	TRBD1	TRBJ2-2	CASRRGQGFTGELFF	TGTGCCAGCAGACGCGGACAGGGTTTCACCGGGGAGCTGTTTTTT
TRBV5-1	18	NA	TRBD1	TRBJ2-7	CASSLRGQGLSSSYEQYF	TGCGCCAGCAGCTTGCGAGGACAGGGTTTATCAAGCTCCTACGAGCAGTACTTC
TRBV4-2	16	few	TRBD2	TRBJ2-1	CASSLTPWGGYNEQFF	TGTGCCAGCAGCCTTACCCCGTGGGGGGGTTACAATGAGCAGTTCTTC
TRBV6-5	16	NA	NA	TRBJ2-3	CASSPQGGWGTDTQYF	TGTGCCAGCAGCCCACAGGGAGGATGGGGCACAGATACGCAGTATTTT
TRBV12-3/TRBV12-4	13	few	NA	TRBJ1-5	CASSQGLSQPQHF	TGTGCCAGCAGTCAGGGTCTGAGTCAGCCCCAGCATTTT